This T cell receptor (beta chain) was recorded in a study of blood T cell repertoires in COVID-19. This CDR3 contains 16 residues. The V end was cut by 5 bases, the J end by 5 bases, with 22 bases between. The germline CDR1 and CDR2 sequences are SGHDT and YYEEEE. This clone has a single count. Repertoires were generated with immunoSEQ multiplex PCR, while TCRdb's copy carries only in-frame clones and drops some. The data show 450,000 to 600,000 clones, about nine tenths seen once. This receptor was identified in a woman aged 18-29 years who had recovered from COVID-19. The rearrangement links TRBV5-6 to TRBJ2-5; maybe TRBD1 (6 bases). Sequencing used PBMCs or T cells enriched from blood (not recorded which). CDR3 DNA: TGTGCCAGCAGTTTTCTGGACAGTAGGGCAGGGGAGACCCAGTACTTC. Amino acid sequence: CASSFLDSRAGETQYF.